A selection of T cell receptor beta chains follows, all from one sample in a study of blood T cell repertoires in COVID-19. Clones were sequenced by immunoSEQ multiplex PCR, and TCRdb holds only the in-frame ones, with some missing. The sample has 250,000 to 400,000 clones, 90% seen once; the top ten hold roughly 2.9%. The sequenced material came from peripheral blood. Receptors were obtained from a woman in her twenties or thirties with COVID-19, enrolled during active disease. The CDR3 runs from the conserved cysteine through the conserved F or W. The D gene is left open where the match is weak.

.,TRBV11-2,TRBJ1-2,TGTGCCAGCAGCTTAGCGGGGGGAGTCAACTATGGCTACACCTTC,CASSLAGGVNYGYTF
.,TRBV11-2,TRBJ1-4,TGTGCCAGCAGCTCTCCGGGTCGCGTAGGCGAGAATGAAAAACTGTTTTTT,CASSSPGRVGENEKLFF
.,TRBV28,TRBJ1-1,TGTGCCAGCAGTTTATTCAGTGGGAACACTGAAGCTTTCTTT,CASSLFSGNTEAFF
TRBD2,TRBV19,TRBJ2-3,TGTGCCAGTAGTTTTGGATCACCGGGACTACCAAGGGGTACGCAGTATTTT,CASSFGSPGLPRGTQYF
.,TRBV19,TRBJ1-2,TGTGCCAGTAGTCCCGGGAAGCTTCAGATCTACGGCTATGGCTACACCTTC,CASSPGKLQIYGYGYTF
.,TRBV18,TRBJ2-7,TGTGCCAGCTCACCCTCCAACAGGGCAGGCAACGAGCAGTACTTC,CASSPSNRAGNEQYF
.,TRBV27,TRBJ2-7,TGTGCCAGCAGTTCACAGGGACCTTACGAGCAGTACTTC,CASSSQGPYEQYF
.,TRBV20-1,TRBJ2-7,TGCAGTGCTAGTACCACAGACTCCTACGAGCAGTACTTC,CSASTTDSYEQYF
TRBD1,TRBV28,TRBJ1-1,TGTGCCAGCGCCCAGACAGGGGGCGCCGGGAACACTGAAGCTTTCTTT,CASAQTGGAGNTEAFF
.,TRBV7-7,TRBJ2-7,TGTGCCAGCAGCTTAGTGGGGGGGCTCCGCAGCGAGGATTCCTACGAGCAGTACTTC,CASSLVGGLRSEDSYEQYF
.,TRBV9,TRBJ1-3,TGTGCCAGCAGCTCAGGGAACTCTGGAAACACCATATATTTT,CASSSGNSGNTIYF
.,TRBV20-1,TRBJ1-5,TGCAGTGCTAGTCGAGGGAGTGTCAATCAGCCCCAGCATTTT,CSASRGSVNQPQHF